The 9 T cell receptor beta chains reported below all come from one sample, sequenced in a study of blood T cell repertoires in COVID-19 (dated by TCRdb to the early 2020s). Library preparation employed the immunoSEQ multiplex PCR assay. Held by TCRdb, this immuneACCESS table contains in-frame sequences only and omits some clones. Under half of the omission traces to an unresolved V gene where checked; the cause of the rest is unknown. In this sample the table shows 200,000 to 300,000 clones, around 87% of which occur a single time. The biggest ten clones account for about 1.4% of the sample. The specimen was peripheral blood. The receptor source for this set is a woman between 35 and 50 years old who had recovered from COVID-19.

This clone was observed once. The chain uses TRBV9 and TRBJ1-2; the match to TRBD1 covers 7 bases. Germline CDR1 is SGDLS and CDR2 is YYNGEE. After removal of 4 bases from V and 4 bases from J, the junction contained 13 bases not matched to a gene. The CDR3 runs to 16 residues. CDR3 sequence: CASSRGTDGLSYGYTF. CDR3 in DNA: TGTGCCAGCAGCAGGGGGACAGACGGACTCTCCTATGGCTACACCTTC. The full variable domain, its missing parts supplied by reference TRBV9 and TRBJ1-2, is DSGVTQTPKHLITATGQRVTLRCSPRSGDLSVYWYQQSLDQGLQFLIQYYNGEERAKGNILERFSAQQFPDLHSELNLSSLELGDSALYFCASSRGTDGLSYGYTFGSGTRLTVV.

This chain joins TRBV19 and TRBJ1-2; perhaps TRBD1 as D (6 bases). The CDR3 contains 15 residues. Germline V gene lookup returns CDR1 LNHDA and CDR2 SQIVND (reference sequence). The V and J ends lost 3 bases and 4 bases respectively, with 15 bases between them. The CDR3, as DNA: TGTGCCAGTAGTATGGACAGCACTCCAGGCTATGGCTACACCTTC. Residues: CASSMDSTPGYGYTF. The complete variable domain, with remaining parts taken from reference TRBV19 and TRBJ1-2, reads DGGITQSPKYLFRKEGQNVTLSCEQNLNHDAMYWYRQDPGQGLRLIYYSQIVNDFQKGDIAEGYSVSREKKESFPLTVTSAQKNPTAFYLCASSMDSTPGYGYTFGSGTRLTVV.

The rearrangement uses TRBV2 and TRBJ1-5; D gene uncertain. Trimming left V 7 bases short and J 6 bases short, with 13 bases between. Germline CDR1 SNHLY, CDR2 FYNNEI. The CDR3 consists of 13 residues. CDR3 loop: CASTIGGIQPQHF. DNA for the CDR3: TGTGCCAGCACTATTGGCGGGATTCAGCCCCAGCATTTT.

This clone was counted once. The chain has TRBV6-2 or TRBV6-3 and TRBJ1-5, with unresolved D. CDR1 is MNHEY and CDR2 is SVGEGT in the germline V gene. V dropped 2 bases and J dropped 5 bases, with 7 bases sitting between them. The CDR3 has 13 residues. CDR3: CASSYGPDQPQHF. For the CDR3, the DNA is TGTGCCAGCAGTTACGGGCCGGATCAGCCCCAGCATTTT.

The chain joins TRBV4-3 to TRBJ1-4; D is ambiguous. The CDR3 extends over 16 amino acids. Trimming pared 0 bases from V and 6 bases from J, leaving 14 bases between. From germline, CDR1 is LGHNA and CDR2 YSLEER. The CDR3 DNA reads as TGCGCCAGCAGCCAAGATAGGAGGATTCAATATGAAAAACTGTTTTTT. Its protein is CASSQDRRIQYEKLFF.

On this clone: This CDR3 is also generated by other DNA sequences in the sample. This chain uses TRBV9 with TRBJ2-1; 12 nucleotides align to TRBD2. Germline lookup yields CDR1 SGDLS and CDR2 YYNGEE. The CDR3 is 15 amino acids. V dropped 4 bases and J dropped 2; count of bases not matched to a gene: 1. CDR3 DNA sequence: TGTGCCAGCAGCTCTAGCGGGGGGGCCTACAATGAGCAGTTCTTC. Translated, it gives CASSSSGGAYNEQFF. Using reference TRBV9 and TRBJ2-1 for the parts outside the CDR3, the full variable domain is DSGVTQTPKHLITATGQRVTLRCSPRSGDLSVYWYQQSLDQGLQFLIQYYNGEERAKGNILERFSAQQFPDLHSELNLSSLELGDSALYFCASSSSGGAYNEQFFGPGTRLTVL.

V gene TRBV9 combines with J gene TRBJ1-1; unclear D gene. The CDR3 runs 12 residues. Trimming shortened V by 5 bases and J by 5 bases, and 10 bases separated the two germline ends. In germline, CDR1 is SGDLS, CDR2 YYNGEE. CDR3: CASRGPGTEAFF. CDR3 DNA: TGTGCCAGCAGAGGTCCGGGGACTGAAGCTTTCTTT. Full variable domain (rest looked up from reference TRBV9 and TRBJ1-1): DSGVTQTPKHLITATGQRVTLRCSPRSGDLSVYWYQQSLDQGLQFLIQYYNGEERAKGNILERFSAQQFPDLHSELNLSSLELGDSALYFCASRGPGTEAFFGQGTRLTVV.

The V and J genes are TRBV5-6 and TRBJ2-7, with 9 positions matching TRBD2. Germline values: CDR1 SGHDT, CDR2 YYEEEE. The CDR3 runs 13 residues. V shed 4 bases and J 7 bases; nucleotides not matched to a gene: 6. The DNA for the CDR3 is TGTGCCAGCAGCAGAGGGAGCGGGAGGGAGCAGTACTTC. Its translation is CASSRGSGREQYF.

The CDR3 loop reads CASSPYGTGDVLNTEAFF. Here the CDR3 DNA reads TGTGCCAGCAGCCCCTATGGGACAGGGGATGTTCTGAACACTGAAGCTTTCTTT. The rearrangement joins TRBV13 to TRBJ1-1; 10 nucleotides align to TRBD1. The CDR3 totals 18 residues. Germline lookup yields CDR1 PRHDT and CDR2 FYEKMQ (reference sequence). V was clipped by 5 bases and J by 0 bases; unmatched bases: 12.